This T cell receptor (beta chain) came from a study of blood T cell repertoires in COVID-19. The method was immunoSEQ multiplex PCR; TCRdb's version includes in-frame clones alone and lacks a portion of them. The sample holds about 140,000 clones, over 80% seen once. Germline V CDR1 and CDR2: KGHDR, SFDVKD. V dropped 2 bases and J dropped 9; count of bases not matched to a gene: 10. There are 16 residues in the CDR3. The receptor was derived from a human donor in a cohort sampled during active COVID-19. This chain connects TRBV24-1 to TRBJ2-1; 9 nucleotides match TRBD1. The sample taken for sequencing was peripheral blood. The CDR3 loop is CATSDSVGTGYREQFF. As DNA, the CDR3 is TGTGCCACCAGTGATTCTGTGGGGACAGGGTATCGTGAGCAGTTCTTC.